This passage covers 5 T cell receptor beta chains from one sample sequenced in a study of blood T cell repertoires in COVID-19. Clones were read by immunoSEQ multiplex PCR, and TCRdb kept only the in-frame ones, dropping some. The sample carries 350,000 or so clones, roughly 90% recorded once. Sequencing was performed on PBMCs or T cells enriched from blood (not recorded which). These receptors were obtained from a woman under 40 who had been exposed to COVID-19.

The gene calls are TRBV24-1 and TRBJ2-1, with D unresolved. The CDR3 is made up of 13 amino acids. CDR1 is KGHDR, CDR2 SFDVKD, per germline. The V gene lost 0 bases and the J gene lost 10 bases, with 9 bases spanning the gap. The chain's CDR3 is CATSDLSLTEQFF. The CDR3 bases are TGTGCCACCAGTGATTTGTCTCTCACAGAGCAGTTCTTC.

The chain uses TRBV9 and TRBJ2-2; 8 bases agree with TRBD2. The V gene's germline CDR1 is SGDLS and CDR2 YYNGEE. The CDR3 has 15 residues. V lost 0 bases, J lost 5 bases, and 3 bases stayed unmatched. The CDR3 loop reads CASSVEGLGTGELFF. The CDR3 coding sequence is TGTGCCAGCAGCGTAGAGGGACTAGGGACCGGGGAGCTGTTTTTT. Together with reference TRBV9 and TRBJ2-2, the CDR3 gives the full variable domain: DSGVTQTPKHLITATGQRVTLRCSPRSGDLSVYWYQQSLDQGLQFLIQYYNGEERAKGNILERFSAQQFPDLHSELNLSSLELGDSALYFCASSVEGLGTGELFFGEGSRLTVL.

This clone was observed many times. This chain uses TRBV2 with TRBJ1-3; D is perhaps TRBD1 (6 bases). V was pared by 6 bases and J by 2 bases, with 8 bases between. Germline CDR1 reads SNHLY; CDR2 reads FYNNEI. The CDR3 totals 13 residues. The CDR3: CASRQGPGNTIYF. In nucleotides, the CDR3 is TGTGCCAGCAGACAGGGCCCTGGAAACACCATATATTTT.

V usage is TRBV5-1 and J usage is TRBJ1-5; D might be TRBD1 (5 bases). V gave up 2 bases and J gave up 5 bases, with 8 bases separating them. The CDR3 has 13 residues. Germline V gene sequence: CDR1 SGHRS, CDR2 YFSETQ. The CDR3 nucleotides read TGCGCCAGCAGCTTTGAAGGGGATCAGCCCCAGCATTTT. This translates into CASSFEGDQPQHF.

The chain links TRBV19 to TRBJ1-5; D uncertain. The CDR3 contains 17 residues. The V gene lost 5 bases and the J gene lost 0 bases, with 17 bases spanning the gap. Germline lookup yields CDR1 LNHDA and CDR2 SQIVND (reference sequence). The CDR3 nucleotides read TGTGCCAGTAGTTCCGGTGCGTTTACCACTAGCAATCAGCCCCAGCATTTT. This translates into CASSSGAFTTSNQPQHF. The full variable domain, with the rest looked up from reference TRBV19 and TRBJ1-5, is DGGITQSPKYLFRKEGQNVTLSCEQNLNHDAMYWYRQDPGQGLRLIYYSQIVNDFQKGDIAEGYSVSREKKESFPLTVTSAQKNPTAFYLCASSSGAFTTSNQPQHFGDGTRLSIL.